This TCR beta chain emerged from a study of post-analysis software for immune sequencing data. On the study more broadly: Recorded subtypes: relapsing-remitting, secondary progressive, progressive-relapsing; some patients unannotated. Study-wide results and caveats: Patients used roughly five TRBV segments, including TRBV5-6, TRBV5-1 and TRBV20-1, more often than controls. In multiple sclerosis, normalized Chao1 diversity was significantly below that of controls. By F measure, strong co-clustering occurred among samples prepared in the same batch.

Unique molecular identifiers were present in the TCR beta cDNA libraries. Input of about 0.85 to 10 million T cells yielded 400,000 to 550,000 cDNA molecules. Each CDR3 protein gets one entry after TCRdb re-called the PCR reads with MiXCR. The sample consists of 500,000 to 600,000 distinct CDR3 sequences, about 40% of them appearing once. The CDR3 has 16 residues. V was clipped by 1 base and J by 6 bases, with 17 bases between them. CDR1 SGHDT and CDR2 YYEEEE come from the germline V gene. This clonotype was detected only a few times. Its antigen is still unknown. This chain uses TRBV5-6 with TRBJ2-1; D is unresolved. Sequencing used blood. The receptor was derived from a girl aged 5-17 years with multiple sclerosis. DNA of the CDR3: TGTGCCAGCAGCTTGCAGCTGCACCAGAAGAGCAATGAGCAGTTCTTC. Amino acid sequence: CASSLQLHQKSNEQFF.